What follows describes a single T cell receptor beta chain. The table came from immunoSEQ multiplex PCR; TCRdb's copy has only in-frame clones and leaves some out. This sample yields 200,000 to 250,000 clones, of which 70% to 90% are seen a single time; more than 9% belongs to the top ten. These data belong to a study of blood T cell repertoires in COVID-19. V was pared by 5 bases and J by 4 bases, with 23 bases between. The germline gives CDR1 GTSNPN, CDR2 SVGIG (reference sequence). This CDR3 contains 16 residues. The source material was peripheral blood. This rearrangement joins TRBV30 to TRBJ2-5; either TRBD1 or TRBD2 may supply D (7 bases each). This receptor was taken from a woman older than 75 with acute or convalescent COVID-19. The CDR3 nucleotides read TGTGCCTGGGGGACTATACCCCAGGGGGTCGGAGAGACCCAGTACTTC. Its protein product is CAWGTIPQGVGETQYF. The full variable domain, with the rest looked up from reference TRBV30 and TRBJ2-5, is SQTIHQWPATLVQPVGSPLSLECTVEGTSNPNLYWYRQAAGRGLQLLFYSVGIGQISSEVPQNLSASRPQDRQFILSSKKLLLSDSGFYLCAWGTIPQGVGETQYFGPGTRLLVL.